The entry below gives a single T cell receptor beta chain sequence along with its context. Its matching antigen is unknown. These data are taken from a study of cytomegalovirus exposure and HLA in healthy donors. Study details: Assignment to the Caucasian-associated ancestry cluster applied to around four fifths of the approximately 360 genotyped donors.

Primers for the PCR totalled 60 Vbeta and 13 Jbeta. Data came from immunoSEQ multiplex PCR; TCRdb stores just in-frame clones and leaves some out. The repertoire holds 200,000 or so clones, with less than 90% as singletons. The V and J ends lost 0 bases and 8 bases, in that order; junction bases with no gene match: 13. The length of the CDR3 is 16 residues. The germline gives CDR1 SGDLS, CDR2 YYNGEE. Study-wide findings and caveats: Being productive about 87% or about 30% of the time was typical of most TCR beta V segments in an earlier analysis. The authors listed some 160 TCR beta chains as cytomegalovirus-associated.

The gene calls are TRBV9 and TRBJ1-2; 7 nucleotides align to TRBD1. The sequencing input was PBMCs. The receptor was derived from a boy aged 10-17 years in good health and CMV-seronegative. The DNA for the CDR3 is TGTGCCAGCAGCGTAGGGGCAAGGGGGCGCTTGGAAGGCTACACCTTC. Amino acid sequence: CASSVGARGRLEGYTF.